A single sample is the source of the 20 T cell receptor beta chains below, sequenced in a study of graft-versus-host responses after intestinal transplantation. What these receptors recognize is not known. The data were produced by immunoSEQ multiplex PCR, yet TCRdb's version contains in-frame clones alone and is incomplete. The sample has about 100,000 clones, over 75% seen once. This specimen consisted of unstimulated CD4+ T cells sorted from spleen or lymph node cells, obtained before transplant. Receptor source: a human donor who was the organ donor for an intestinal transplant.

This chain uses TRBV9 with TRBJ2-7; perhaps D is TRBD1 or TRBD2 (5 bases each). This CDR3 contains 14 residues. CDR1 and CDR2 (germline): SGDLS, YYNGEE. Trimming took 0 bases from V and 3 from J, leaving 10 bases between them. CDR3 DNA sequence: TGTGCCAGCAGCGTAGAAGAGAGGGGCTACGAGCAGTACTTC. This gives the protein CASSVEERGYEQYF.

This chain connects TRBV5-1 to TRBJ2-5, with a weak D call TRBD2 (6 bases). Trimming left V 4 bases short and J 1 base short, with 17 bases between. Per the germline V gene, CDR1 is SGHRS and CDR2 is YFSETQ. This CDR3 spans 16 amino acids. In nucleotides, the CDR3 is TGCGCCAGCAGCGCGGGACCGCCAACCCTCCAAGAGACCCAGTACTTC. It yields the protein CASSAGPPTLQETQYF.

The rearrangement links TRBV7-9 to TRBJ1-2; TRBD1 aligns across 7 bases. Trimming removed 6 bases from V and 4 bases from J; junction bases left unmatched: 8. Germline loops: CDR1 SEHNR, CDR2 FQNEAQ (reference sequence). The CDR3 length is 14 residues. The DNA of the CDR3 is TGTGCCAGCAGGTCGACAGGGCAAGGCTATGGCTACACCTTC. Translated: CASRSTGQGYGYTF.

This chain uses TRBV29-1 with TRBJ2-5; 11 nucleotides match TRBD2. CDR1 is SQVTM and CDR2 is ANQGSEA in the germline V gene. The CDR3 length is 15 residues. With V trimmed by 0 bases and J by 7 bases, 7 bases remained unmatched. The CDR3 loop is CSVEDRLAGSGTQYF. The CDR3 DNA follows: TGCAGCGTTGAAGATCGACTAGCGGGGTCGGGGACCCAGTACTTC.

The chain employs TRBV6-1 and TRBJ1-5, with D hard to call. V lost 3 bases and J lost 0, with 6 bases in between. Germline loops: CDR1 MNHNS, CDR2 SASEGT. The length of the CDR3 is 14 residues. The CDR3 bases are TGTGCCAGCAGTGACAAATATAGCAATCAGCCCCAGCATTTT. Translating gives CASSDKYSNQPQHF.

V is TRBV18 and J is TRBJ2-3; 7 bases map to TRBD1. The CDR3 has 15 amino acids. The germline V gene encodes CDR1 KGHSH and CDR2 LQKENI. J was trimmed by 1 base and V by 4 bases; bases with no gene match: 5. Here the CDR3 DNA reads TGTGCCAGCTCACAGGGGGCGCTGGGCACAGATACGCAGTATTTT. Amino acid sequence: CASSQGALGTDTQYF.

As regards this clone: One end of the junction does not line up with germline, which may come from a read error. This chain joins TRBV5-1 and TRBJ1-1, with D possibly matching TRBD1 (5 bases). The CDR3 consists of 16 residues. The germline V gene encodes CDR1 SGHRS and CDR2 YFSETQ. CDR3 region: CASTLSWGPGYTEAFF. In nucleotides, the CDR3 is TGCGCCAGCACCTTGAGTTGGGGCCCCGGTTACACTGAAGCTTTCTTT.

On this clone itself: The junction departs from germline at one end; a sequencing error may be responsible. The rearrangement joins TRBV6-6 to TRBJ1-5, with D hard to call. The CDR3 has 11 residues. CDR1 is MNHNY and CDR2 is SVGAGI in the germline V gene (reference sequence). CDR3: CASSSGLTRVF. For the CDR3, the DNA is TGTGCCAGCAGCTCCGGACTGACGAGGGTTTTT.

The V call is TRBV11-2, the J call TRBJ2-7, with no clear D. CDR1 and CDR2 (germline): SGHAT, FQNNGV. The CDR3 spans 18 residues. Trimming removed 1 base at V and 2 bases at J, with 21 bases between. The CDR3 region has the DNA TGTGCCAGCAGCTTAGTCTTGAGAACTCGTAAAGTAACCTACGAGCAGTACTTC. The encoded protein is CASSLVLRTRKVTYEQYF.

This clone appeared a few times. This chain connects TRBV5-3 to TRBJ1-5; no clear D gene. TRBV5-3 is reported as an ORF; its role is uncertain. CDR3 length equals 13 residues. Trimming took 4 bases from V and 5 from J, leaving 10 bases between them. The CDR3 spells CARSLTVYQPQHF. As DNA, the CDR3 is TGTGCCAGAAGCCTCACAGTTTATCAGCCCCAGCATTTT.

This sequence joins TRBV7-2 and TRBJ1-2; weak D call: TRBD1 (6 bases). The V gene's germline CDR1 is SGHTA and CDR2 FQGNSA. This CDR3 spans 14 amino acids. The germline V and J ends were trimmed by 5 bases and 1 base, with 11 bases remaining between them. The CDR3 loop is CASSRGALNYGYTF. CDR3 DNA sequence: TGTGCCAGCAGCCGGGGGGCCCTTAACTATGGCTACACCTTC.

The chain joins TRBV19 to TRBJ2-7; 9 bases fit TRBD1. Trimming removed 6 bases from V and 3 bases from J; junction bases left unmatched: 9. This CDR3 contains 15 residues. Looked up from germline, CDR1 is LNHDA and CDR2 is SQIVND (reference sequence). The CDR3 DNA reads TGTGCCAGTAGCGTCCCGGGACAGGGATTCTACGAGCAGTACTTC. This gives the protein CASSVPGQGFYEQYF.

This clone appeared a single time. The DNA of the CDR3 is TGTGCCAGCAGCCACATAGTGGGAACCAACCAAGAGACCCAGTACTTC. It encodes CASSHIVGTNQETQYF. This chain connects TRBV11-1 to TRBJ2-5; D remains unclear. This CDR3 has 16 amino acids. V was cut by 5 bases and J by 0 bases, with 16 bases left in between. Looked up from germline, CDR1 is SGHAT and CDR2 is FQDESV (reference sequence).

The V gene is TRBV19, the J gene TRBJ2-2, with a weak D call TRBD1 (6 bases). Deletions cut 3 bases from V and 7 bases from J, with 15 bases between. CDR1 and CDR2 (germline): LNHDA, SQIVND (reference sequence). The CDR3 loop spans 15 amino acids. For the CDR3, the DNA is TGTGCCAGTAGTATGGGACAACTTTTGTTCGGGGAGCTGTTTTTT. Its translation: CASSMGQLLFGELFF.

This clone was detected once. CDR3 nucleotides: TGTGCCAGTACCCTACCTGGGGGAAACTATGGCTACACCTTC. This translates into CASTLPGGNYGYTF. V and J are TRBV19 and TRBJ1-2; D perhaps matches TRBD1 (5 bases). Looked up from germline, CDR1 is LNHDA and CDR2 is SQIVND (reference sequence). CDR3 length: 14 amino acids. V shed 7 bases and J shed 2 bases, with 14 bases lying between them. The variable domain in full, completed from reference TRBV19 and TRBJ1-2, reads DGGITQSPKYLFRKEGQNVTLSCEQNLNHDAMYWYRQDPGQGLRLIYYSQIVNDFQKGDIAEGYSVSREKKESFPLTVTSAQKNPTAFYLCASTLPGGNYGYTFGSGTRLTVV.

The chain employs TRBV28 and TRBJ2-5; 9 bases are a match to TRBD2. With 2 bases clipped from V and 1 base from J, the junction kept 2 bases outside the gene matches. The CDR3 consists of 15 residues. CDR1 is MDHEN, CDR2 SYDVKM, per germline. The CDR3 DNA reads as TGTGCCAGCAGTTTAGCGGGGGGGCTCCAAGAGACCCAGTACTTC. It encodes CASSLAGGLQETQYF.

The chain joins TRBV2 to TRBJ1-1; possibly TRBD1 for D (6 bases). Germline values: CDR1 SNHLY, CDR2 FYNNEI. The CDR3 is made up of 13 amino acids. V lost 10 bases and J lost 6, with 18 bases in between. The DNA of the CDR3 is TGTGCCAACGTTGGACGGGAGGGGGCTGAAGCTTTCTTT. Translating gives CANVGREGAEAFF.

The chain is built from TRBV6-5 and TRBJ1-1; D is ambiguous. In germline, CDR1 is MNHEY, CDR2 SVGAGI. V lost 9 bases, J lost 11 bases, and 19 bases lay in between. This CDR3 contains 12 residues. CDR3 loop: CARANYRDGAFF. The CDR3 DNA reads TGTGCCAGGGCCAATTATAGGGATGGGGCTTTCTTT.

This sequence joins TRBV6-6 and TRBJ2-3; maybe TRBD1 (6 bases). Germline lookup yields CDR1 MNHNY and CDR2 SVGAGI (reference sequence). The germline V and J ends were trimmed by 6 bases and 6 bases, with 16 bases remaining between them. The CDR3 spans 14 residues. The CDR3 bases are TGTGCCAGCAGCCCAAGGACAGACGGGGATACGCAGTATTTT. Protein: CASSPRTDGDTQYF.

This chain links TRBV18 with TRBJ2-7; 12 bases align to TRBD1. V was pared by 0 bases and J by 6 bases, with 3 bases of the junction left unmatched. The CDR3 loop spans 15 amino acids. From germline, CDR1 is KGHSH and CDR2 LQKENI. CDR3 bases: TGTGCCAGCTCACCACCGGGGGACAGGGGGCGCGAGCAGTACTTC. This gives the protein CASSPPGDRGREQYF.